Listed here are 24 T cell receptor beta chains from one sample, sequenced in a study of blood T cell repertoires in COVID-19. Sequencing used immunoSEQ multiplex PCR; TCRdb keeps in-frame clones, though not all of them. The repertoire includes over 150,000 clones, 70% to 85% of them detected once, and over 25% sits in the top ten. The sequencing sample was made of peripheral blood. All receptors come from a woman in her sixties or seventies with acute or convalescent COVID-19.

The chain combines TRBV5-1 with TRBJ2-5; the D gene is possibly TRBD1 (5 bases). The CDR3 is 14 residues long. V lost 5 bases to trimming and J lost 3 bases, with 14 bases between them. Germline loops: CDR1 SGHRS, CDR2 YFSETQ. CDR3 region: CASSVRQLKETQYF. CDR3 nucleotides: TGCGCCAGCAGTGTAAGACAGTTAAAAGAGACCCAGTACTTC.

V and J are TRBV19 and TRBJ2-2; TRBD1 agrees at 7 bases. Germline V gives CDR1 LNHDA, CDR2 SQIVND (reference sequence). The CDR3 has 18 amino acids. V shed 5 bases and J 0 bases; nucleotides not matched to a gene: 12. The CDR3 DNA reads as TGTGCCAGTAGTCTCAGGGGGTCCGGGACAACGAACACCGGGGAGCTGTTTTTT. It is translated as CASSLRGSGTTNTGELFF. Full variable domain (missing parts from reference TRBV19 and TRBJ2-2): DGGITQSPKYLFRKEGQNVTLSCEQNLNHDAMYWYRQDPGQGLRLIYYSQIVNDFQKGDIAEGYSVSREKKESFPLTVTSAQKNPTAFYLCASSLRGSGTTNTGELFFGEGSRLTVL.

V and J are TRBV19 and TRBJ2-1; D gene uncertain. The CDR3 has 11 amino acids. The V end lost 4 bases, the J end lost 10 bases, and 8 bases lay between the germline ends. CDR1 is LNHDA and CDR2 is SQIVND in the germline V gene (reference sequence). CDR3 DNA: TGTGCCAGTAGTAGCGAAAGAGAGCAGTTCTTC. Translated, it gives CASSSEREQFF.

CDR3 sequence (DNA): TGTGCCAGTAGCGCCGGGACTAGCGGGGGCTTCCAAGAGACCCAGTACTTC. Amino acids: CASSAGTSGGFQETQYF. The J gene is TRBJ2-5, the V gene TRBV19; 14 bases agree with TRBD2. CDR1 and CDR2 from the germline V gene are LNHDA and SQIVND (reference sequence). This CDR3 has 17 residues. V lost 6 bases and J lost 1; bases outside the gene matches: 7.

The CDR3 coding sequence is TGTGCCATCAGTGAATCACCGGGACAGAACTATGGCTACACCTTC. As protein: CAISESPGQNYGYTF. V is TRBV10-3 and J is TRBJ1-2, with 7 nucleotides matching TRBD1. V was pared by 3 bases and J by 2 bases, with 6 bases of the junction left unmatched. In germline, CDR1 is ENHRY, CDR2 SYGVKD. CDR3 length equals 15 residues.

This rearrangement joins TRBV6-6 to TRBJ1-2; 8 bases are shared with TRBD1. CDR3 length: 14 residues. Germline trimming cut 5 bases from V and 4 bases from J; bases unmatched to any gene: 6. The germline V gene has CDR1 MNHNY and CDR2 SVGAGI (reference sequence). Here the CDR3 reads CASSRTGRPYGYTF. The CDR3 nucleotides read TGTGCCAGCAGTCGGACAGGGCGGCCCTATGGCTACACCTTC.

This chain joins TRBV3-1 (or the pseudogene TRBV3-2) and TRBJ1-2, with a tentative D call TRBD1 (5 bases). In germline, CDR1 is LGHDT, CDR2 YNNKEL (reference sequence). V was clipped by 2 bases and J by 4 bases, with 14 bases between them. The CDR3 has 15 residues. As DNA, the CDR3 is TGTGCCAGCAGCCAACCTCAGGGAATTGGCTATGGCTACACCTTC. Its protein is CASSQPQGIGYGYTF.

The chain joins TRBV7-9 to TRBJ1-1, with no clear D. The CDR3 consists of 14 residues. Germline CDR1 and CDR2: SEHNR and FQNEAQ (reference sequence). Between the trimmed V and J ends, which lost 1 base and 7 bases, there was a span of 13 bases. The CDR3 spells CASSLELTYVEAFF. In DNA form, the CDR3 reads TGTGCCAGCAGCTTAGAGCTAACGTACGTTGAAGCTTTCTTT.

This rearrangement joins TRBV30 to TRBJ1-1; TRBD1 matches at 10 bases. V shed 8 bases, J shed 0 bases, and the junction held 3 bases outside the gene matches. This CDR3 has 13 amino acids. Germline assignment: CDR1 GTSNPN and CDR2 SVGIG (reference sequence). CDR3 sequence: CARDRGMNTEAFF. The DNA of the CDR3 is TGTGCCCGGGACAGGGGCATGAACACTGAAGCTTTCTTT.

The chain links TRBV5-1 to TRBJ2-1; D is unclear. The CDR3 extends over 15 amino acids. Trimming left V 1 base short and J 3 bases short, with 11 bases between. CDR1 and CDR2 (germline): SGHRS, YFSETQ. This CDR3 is CASSLLGTDYNEQFF. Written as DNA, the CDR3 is TGCGCCAGCAGCTTGTTGGGCACAGACTACAATGAGCAGTTCTTC. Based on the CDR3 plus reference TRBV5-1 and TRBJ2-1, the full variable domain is KAGVTQTPRYLIKTRGQQVTLSCSPISGHRSVSWYQQTPGQGLQFLFEYFSETQRNKGNFPGRFSGRQFSNSRSEMNVSTLELGDSALYLCASSLLGTDYNEQFFGPGTRLTVL.

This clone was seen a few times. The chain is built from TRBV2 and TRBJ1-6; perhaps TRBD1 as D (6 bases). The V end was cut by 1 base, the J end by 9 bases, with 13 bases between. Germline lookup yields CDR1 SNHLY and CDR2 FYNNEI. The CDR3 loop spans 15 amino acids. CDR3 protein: CASSEGWTVGSPLHF. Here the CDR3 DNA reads TGTGCCAGCAGTGAAGGGTGGACAGTTGGTTCACCCCTCCACTTT.

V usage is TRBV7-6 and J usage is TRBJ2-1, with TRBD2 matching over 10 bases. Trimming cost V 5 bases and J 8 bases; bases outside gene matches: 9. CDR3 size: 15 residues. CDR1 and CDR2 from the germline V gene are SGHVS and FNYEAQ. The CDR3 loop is CASSQAGGPFDEQFF. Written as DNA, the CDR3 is TGTGCCAGCAGCCAAGCGGGGGGGCCATTCGATGAGCAGTTCTTC.

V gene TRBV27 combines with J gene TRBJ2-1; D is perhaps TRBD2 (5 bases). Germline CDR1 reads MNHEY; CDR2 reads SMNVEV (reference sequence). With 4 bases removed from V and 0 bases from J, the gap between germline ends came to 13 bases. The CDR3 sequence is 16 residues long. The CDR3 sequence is CASSSPPGSSYNEQFF. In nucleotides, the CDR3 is TGTGCCAGCAGTTCCCCTCCGGGGTCCTCCTACAATGAGCAGTTCTTC.

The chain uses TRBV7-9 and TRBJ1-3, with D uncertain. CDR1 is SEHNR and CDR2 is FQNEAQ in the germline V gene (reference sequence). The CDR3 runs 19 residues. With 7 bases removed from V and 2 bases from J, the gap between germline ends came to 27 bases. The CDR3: CASTPAAGSLFPTGNTIYF. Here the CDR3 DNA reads TGTGCCAGCACTCCGGCAGCGGGGAGCCTCTTTCCCACTGGAAACACCATATATTTT.

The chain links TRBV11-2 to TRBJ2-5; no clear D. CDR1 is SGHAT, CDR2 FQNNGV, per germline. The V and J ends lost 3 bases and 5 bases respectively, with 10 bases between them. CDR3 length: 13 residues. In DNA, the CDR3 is TGTGCCAGCAGCTTCGGGTATCGGGAGACCCAGTACTTC. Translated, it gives CASSFGYRETQYF.

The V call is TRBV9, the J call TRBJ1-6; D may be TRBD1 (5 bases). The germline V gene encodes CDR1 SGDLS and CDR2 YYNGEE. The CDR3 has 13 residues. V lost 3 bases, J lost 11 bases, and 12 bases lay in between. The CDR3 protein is CASSERQSPPLHF. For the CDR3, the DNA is TGTGCCAGCAGCGAGCGACAGTCCCCACCCCTCCACTTT.

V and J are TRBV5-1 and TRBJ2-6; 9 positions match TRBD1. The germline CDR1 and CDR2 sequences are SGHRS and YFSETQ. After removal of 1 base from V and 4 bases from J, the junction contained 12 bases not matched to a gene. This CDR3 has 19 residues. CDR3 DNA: TGCGCCAGCAGCTTGCGGGCCGGGACAGGGAACACCGGGGCCAACGTCCTGACTTTC. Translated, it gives CASSLRAGTGNTGANVLTF.

The CDR3 region is CASSYWTTNTEAFF. Written as DNA, the CDR3 is TGTGCCAGCAGTTACTGGACAACGAACACTGAAGCTTTCTTT. This chain links TRBV6-5 with TRBJ1-1, with TRBD1 as a possible D gene (5 bases). This CDR3 contains 14 residues. Trimming removed 1 base from V and 1 base from J, with 7 bases in between. CDR1 and CDR2 (germline): MNHEY, SVGAGI.

CDR3 coding DNA: TGTGCCAGTAGTACGACAGGCACCGCAACTAATGAAAAACTGTTTTTT. This gives the protein CASSTTGTATNEKLFF. The chain couples TRBV19 to TRBJ1-4, with D maybe TRBD1 (6 bases). CDR1 and CDR2 from the germline V gene are LNHDA and SQIVND (reference sequence). The CDR3 totals 16 residues. The V gene lost 4 bases and the J gene lost 0 bases, with 12 bases spanning the gap.

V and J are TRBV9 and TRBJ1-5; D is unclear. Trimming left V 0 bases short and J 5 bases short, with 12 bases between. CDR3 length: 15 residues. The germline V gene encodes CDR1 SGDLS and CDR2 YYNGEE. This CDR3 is CASSVDTGKDQPQHF. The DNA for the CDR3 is TGTGCCAGCAGCGTAGATACGGGGAAGGATCAGCCCCAGCATTTT.

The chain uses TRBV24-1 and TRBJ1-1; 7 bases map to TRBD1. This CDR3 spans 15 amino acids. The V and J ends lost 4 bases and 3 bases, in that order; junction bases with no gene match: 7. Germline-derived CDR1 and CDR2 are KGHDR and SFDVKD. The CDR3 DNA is TGTGCCACCAGTGACTCCGGGACAGCCGACACTGAAGCTTTCTTT. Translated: CATSDSGTADTEAFF.

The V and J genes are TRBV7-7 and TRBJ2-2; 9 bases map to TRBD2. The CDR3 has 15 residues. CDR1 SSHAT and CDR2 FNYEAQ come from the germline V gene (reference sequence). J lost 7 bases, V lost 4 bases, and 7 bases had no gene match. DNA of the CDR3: TGTGCCAGCAGCTCTGATCTAGCGGGGAGCGGGGAGCTGTTTTTT. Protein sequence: CASSSDLAGSGELFF. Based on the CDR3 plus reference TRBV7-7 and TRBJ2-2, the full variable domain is GAGVSQSPRYKVTKRGQDVTLRCDPISSHATLYWYQQALGQGPEFLTYFNYEAQPDKSGLPSDRFSAERPEGSISTLTIQRTEQRDSAMYRCASSSDLAGSGELFFGEGSRLTVL.

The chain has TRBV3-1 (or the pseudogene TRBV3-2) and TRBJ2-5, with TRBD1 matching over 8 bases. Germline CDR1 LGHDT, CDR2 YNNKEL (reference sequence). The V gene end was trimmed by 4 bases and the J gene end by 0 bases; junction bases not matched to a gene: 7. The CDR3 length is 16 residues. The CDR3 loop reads CASSPRGQGYQETQYF. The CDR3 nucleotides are TGTGCCAGCAGCCCCAGAGGACAGGGATACCAAGAGACCCAGTACTTC.

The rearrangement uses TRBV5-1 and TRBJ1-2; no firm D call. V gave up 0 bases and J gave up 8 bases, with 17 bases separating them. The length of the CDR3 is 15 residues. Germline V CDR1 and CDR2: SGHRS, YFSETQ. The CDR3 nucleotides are TGCGCCAGCAGCTTGGGGGCCGGGGTCGCAGAGGGCTACACCTTC. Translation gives CASSLGAGVAEGYTF. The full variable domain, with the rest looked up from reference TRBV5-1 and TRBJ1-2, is KAGVTQTPRYLIKTRGQQVTLSCSPISGHRSVSWYQQTPGQGLQFLFEYFSETQRNKGNFPGRFSGRQFSNSRSEMNVSTLELGDSALYLCASSLGAGVAEGYTFGSGTRLTVV.